This T cell receptor (beta chain) was obtained from a study of cytomegalovirus exposure and HLA in healthy donors. On this clone: The antigen remains unidentified.

Findings and caveats of the study: Several of the most significant clusters appeared linked to common viral pathogens, based on a later analysis. Specific recognition of CMV antigens was confirmed in vitro for a few chains (all CMV-associated). A later analysis linked a missense variant in DCLRE1C to the trimming of TCR beta V and J genes.

The primer mix had 60 Vbeta and 13 Jbeta primers. Clones were sequenced by immunoSEQ multiplex PCR, and TCRdb holds only the in-frame ones, with some missing. The sample consists of under 170,000 clones, more than 65% of them appearing once. In germline, CDR1 is SGHRS, CDR2 YFSETQ. V lost 1 base to trimming and J lost 2 bases, with 14 bases between them. The CDR3 contains 16 residues. Input material: PBMCs. The TCR sequence derives from a man in his fifties in good health and CMV-seropositive. The chain employs TRBV5-1 and TRBJ2-3; D might be TRBD1 (6 bases). The CDR3 DNA reads TGCGCCAGCAGCTTGCAGGGGAAAGAGTTCACAGATACGCAGTATTTT. It encodes CASSLQGKEFTDTQYF.